The 16 T cell receptor beta chains below were found in one sample sequenced in a study of blood T cell repertoires in COVID-19. TCRdb's table, derived via immunoSEQ multiplex PCR, lists solely in-frame clones and lacks some. The table has 140,000 to 150,000 clones, about four fifths seen once. Sequenced material: peripheral blood. The receptor source for this set is a human donor in a cohort sampled during active COVID-19.

The chain is built from TRBV19 and TRBJ1-3; 7 bases align to TRBD1. V shed 6 bases, J shed 1 base, and the junction held 3 bases outside the gene matches. This CDR3 has 14 residues. CDR1 LNHDA and CDR2 SQIVND come from the germline V gene (reference sequence). CDR3 coding DNA: TGTGCCAGTAGCCCGACAGGGTCTGGAAACACCATATATTTT. Residues: CASSPTGSGNTIYF.

This clone was seen just once. The J gene is TRBJ1-3, the V gene TRBV7-8; 8 nucleotides agree with TRBD1. The CDR3 length is 15 residues. V lost 2 bases and J lost 6; bases outside the gene matches: 6. The germline CDR1 and CDR2 sequences are SGHVS and FQNEAQ. DNA for the CDR3: TGTGCCAGCAGCTTATCACGGGACAGGCCAAACACCATATATTTT. Encoded protein: CASSLSRDRPNTIYF.

The rearrangement links TRBV18 to TRBJ1-1, with TRBD1 matching 7 bases. Losses at the gene ends were 3 bases for V and 3 bases for J; bases not matched to a gene: 10. The CDR3 is 16 residues long. Germline loops: CDR1 KGHSH, CDR2 LQKENI. The DNA of the CDR3 is TGTGCCAGCTCACCCCGAAAGACAGGGTTGGACACTGAAGCTTTCTTT. Translating it yields CASSPRKTGLDTEAFF.

V is TRBV20-1 and J is TRBJ1-2; possible D gene TRBD1, 5 bases. This CDR3 comprises 11 residues. Trimming cost V 7 bases and J 8 bases, with 14 bases left between them. The germline CDR1 and CDR2 sequences are DFQATT and SNEGSKA (reference sequence). The chain's CDR3 is CSGGTWGGYTF. CDR3 coding DNA: TGCAGTGGTGGGACTTGGGGAGGCTACACCTTC.

The chain joins TRBV29-1 to TRBJ2-7; 9 bases are a match to TRBD1. Germline V CDR1 and CDR2: SQVTM, ANQGSEA. After removal of 1 base from V and 6 bases from J, the junction contained 4 bases not matched to a gene. This CDR3 spans 13 amino acids. This CDR3 is CSVEGRTGAEQYF. In nucleotides, the CDR3 is TGCAGCGTTGAAGGGCGGACAGGGGCCGAGCAGTACTTC.

The J gene is TRBJ2-5, the V gene TRBV5-1; TRBD2 agrees at 10 bases. Germline V gene lookup returns CDR1 SGHRS and CDR2 YFSETQ. Trimming at V came to 3 bases and at J to 3 bases, leaving 2 bases not matched to a gene. The CDR3 totals 14 residues. Here the CDR3 reads CASSSTSGKETQYF. In DNA form, the CDR3 reads TGCGCCAGCAGCTCCACTAGCGGGAAAGAGACCCAGTACTTC.

The rearrangement joins TRBV7-9 to TRBJ1-3; the match to TRBD1 covers 7 bases. The CDR3 is 17 amino acids. Germline V gene sequence: CDR1 SEHNR, CDR2 FQNEAQ (reference sequence). V gave up 10 bases and J gave up 0 bases; unmatched junction bases: 15. CDR3 residues: CATRPPGQFSSGNTIYF. In nucleotides, the CDR3 is TGTGCCACCCGCCCTCCGGGACAGTTTAGCTCTGGAAACACCATATATTTT. The full variable domain, completed using reference TRBV7-9 and TRBJ1-3, is DTGVSQNPRHKITKRGQNVTFRCDPISEHNRLYWYRQTLGQGPEFLTYFQNEAQLEKSRLLSDRFSAERPKGSFSTLEIQRTEQGDSAMYLCATRPPGQFSSGNTIYFGEGSWLTVV.

The chain combines TRBV4-3 with TRBJ2-7; tentatively, D is TRBD1 (6 bases). This CDR3 has 17 residues. Per germline, CDR1 LGHNA and CDR2 YSLEER. Between the trimmed V and J ends, which lost 1 base and 6 bases, there was a span of 22 bases. This chain's CDR3 is CASSQAYSGTRLPEQYF. CDR3 sequence (DNA): TGCGCCAGCAGCCAAGCTTACTCCGGGACACGTCTTCCCGAGCAGTACTTC.

This CDR3 is CATSDSDRDYYNEQFF. CDR3 in DNA: TGTGCCACCAGTGATTCCGACCGGGACTACTACAATGAGCAGTTCTTC. The chain carries TRBV24-1 and TRBJ2-1, with 7 nucleotides matching TRBD2. Germline V gives CDR1 KGHDR, CDR2 SFDVKD. The CDR3 runs 16 residues. The J segment lost 3 bases and the V segment lost 2 bases, leaving 6 bases of the junction unmatched.

The chain combines TRBV28 with TRBJ2-7; no definite D call. The CDR3 length is 11 residues. Trimming took 6 bases from V and 4 from J, leaving 7 bases between them. Per germline, CDR1 MDHEN and CDR2 SYDVKM. The CDR3 DNA reads TGTGCCAGCAGCCCCCTTTACGAGCAGTACTTC. It translates to CASSPLYEQYF. The whole variable domain, filled in from reference TRBV28 and TRBJ2-7, reads DVKVTQSSRYLVKRTGEKVFLECVQDMDHENMFWYRQDPGLGLRLIYFSYDVKMKEKGDIPEGYSVSREKKERFSLILESASTNQTSMYLCASSPLYEQYFGPGTRLTVT.

The rearrangement joins TRBV4-3 to TRBJ2-7; possibly TRBD1 for D (6 bases). Germline V lookup: CDR1 LGHNA, CDR2 YSLEER. V gave up 1 base and J gave up 0 bases, with 19 bases separating them. The CDR3 consists of 18 residues. The CDR3 region has the DNA TGCGCCAGCAGCCAAGCAACCCCGAAGACAGGAACCTCCTACGAGCAGTACTTC. Translating it yields CASSQATPKTGTSYEQYF.

The V call is TRBV5-1, the J call TRBJ2-7; 13 bases map to TRBD2. Germline values: CDR1 SGHRS, CDR2 YFSETQ. The CDR3 extends over 15 amino acids. V shed 0 bases and J 6 bases; nucleotides not matched to a gene: 3. CDR3 sequence: CASSLGLAGGVEQYF. DNA of the CDR3: TGCGCCAGCAGCTTGGGACTAGCGGGAGGTGTCGAGCAGTACTTC.

This clone occurred once. This rearrangement joins TRBV6-5 to TRBJ1-1; D gene unclear. CDR1 MNHEY and CDR2 SVGAGI come from the germline V gene. The CDR3 spans 15 residues. V lost 2 bases, J lost 3 bases, and 13 bases lay in between. The CDR3 spells CASSYGSPRDTEAFF. CDR3 DNA sequence: TGTGCCAGCAGTTACGGTTCCCCTCGGGACACTGAAGCTTTCTTT.

This clone was found once. This sequence joins TRBV5-1 and TRBJ1-5, with 9 nucleotides matching TRBD1. The J segment lost 1 base and the V segment lost 3 bases, leaving 5 bases of the junction unmatched. From germline, CDR1 is SGHRS and CDR2 YFSETQ. The CDR3 extends over 16 amino acids. CDR3 region: CASSSGTGLSNQPQHF. The CDR3 region has the DNA TGCGCCAGCAGCTCCGGGACAGGGTTAAGCAATCAGCCCCAGCATTTT.

The count of this clone is one. This chain uses TRBV28 with TRBJ1-5; D remains unclear. CDR1 is MDHEN and CDR2 is SYDVKM in the germline V gene. The CDR3 has 23 amino acids. V lost 3 bases, J lost 5 bases, and 38 bases lay in between. The CDR3 nucleotides read TGTGCCAGCAGTTTTCTCTTGACTCTTACGGACCTCTCGGACGGGAGATTGGATCAGCCCCAGCATTTT. Its translation: CASSFLLTLTDLSDGRLDQPQHF. Based on the CDR3 plus reference TRBV28 and TRBJ1-5, the full variable domain is DVKVTQSSRYLVKRTGEKVFLECVQDMDHENMFWYRQDPGLGLRLIYFSYDVKMKEKGDIPEGYSVSREKKERFSLILESASTNQTSMYLCASSFLLTLTDLSDGRLDQPQHFGDGTRLSIL.

In nucleotides, the CDR3 is TGCGCCAGCAGCCAAGATCAGGACAGAGAGCAGTACTTC. Translating it yields CASSQDQDREQYF. The genes are TRBV4-1 and TRBJ2-7; a weak D match, TRBD1 (6 bases). The CDR3 is 13 amino acids. With 0 bases removed from V and 7 bases from J, the gap between germline ends came to 10 bases. The germline V gene encodes CDR1 MGHRA and CDR2 YSYEKL.